A single T cell receptor beta chain is shown here with its context. There are 18 residues in the CDR3. In the authors' methods: Researchers report that nucleated cell counts were estimated from reference gene primer amplification. Using immunoSEQ multiplex PCR, the repertoire was profiled, and TCRdb retains in-frame clones only, with some absent. D and trimming come from the DNA, and the V and J calls and clone size come from that table. Found here are hundreds of thousands of clones, more than 70% of them singletons; the top ten hold approximately 1.9%. These data originate in a study of blood T cell repertoires in COVID-19. Study-wide context: Nucleic acid was either cDNA or gDNA, and it came from T cells, B-cell-depleted T cells, or PBMCs.

This rearrangement joins TRBV21-1 to TRBJ2-6; the table's D call, TRBD1, was not checked against the DNA. TRBV21-1 is a pseudogene locus. This clonotype was obtained from a man aged 40-49 years in a cohort exposed to, infected with or recovered from COVID-19 (not recorded which). The sample consisted of PBMCs or T cells enriched from blood (not recorded which). CDR3 residues: CASSLPDRLSSGANVLTF. The CDR3 region has the DNA TGTGCCAGCAGCTTGCCGGACAGGCTTAGCTCTGGGGCCAACGTCCTGACTTTC.